The next 27 T cell receptor beta chains were all read from a single sample in a study of Ad26.COV2.S vaccination and SARS-CoV-2 variants. Only in-frame clones appear in the TCRdb table, and some are missing; sequencing was by immunoSEQ multiplex PCR. The table includes more than 400,000 clones, 92% detected once. Treatment defined: 19 received Ad26.COV2.S at low or high dose, single or two shots; roughly five received placebo; per-sample allocation not given. The study sampled participants on day 63 after the first vaccine or placebo injection. Source: peripheral blood, taken in a trial of Ad26.COV2.S vaccine versus placebo. These receptors originate from a person aged 18-65 years who received the Ad26.COV2.S COVID-19 vaccine or a placebo.

In nucleotides, the CDR3 is TGTGCCAGCAGCGATTCACTCCTAAACTACGAGCAGTACTTC. Its protein product is CASSDSLLNYEQYF. The chain uses TRBV7-8 and TRBJ2-7; D is undetermined. Per germline, CDR1 SGHVS and CDR2 FQNEAQ. The CDR3 is made up of 14 amino acids. The V end lost 5 bases, the J end lost 3 bases, and 14 bases lay between the germline ends.

The genes are TRBV6-4 and TRBJ2-1; TRBD2 aligns across 14 bases. V lost 3 bases and J lost 4; bases outside the gene matches: 11. Germline CDR1 MRHNA, CDR2 SNTAGT. This CDR3 comprises 19 residues. This CDR3 is CASSEQGLAGATLYNEQFF. The CDR3 region has the DNA TGTGCCAGCAGTGAACAGGGACTAGCGGGGGCCACCCTTTACAATGAGCAGTTCTTC.

The J gene is TRBJ1-2, the V gene TRBV6-2 or TRBV6-3, with a tentative D call TRBD1 (6 bases). The CDR3 sequence is 16 residues long. CDR1 and CDR2 from the germline V gene are MNHEY and SVGEGT. With 5 bases removed from V and 5 bases from J, the gap between germline ends came to 21 bases. CDR3 amino acids: CASSRRQARTTYGYTF. As DNA, the CDR3 is TGTGCCAGCAGTCGTCGACAGGCACGGACAACTTATGGCTACACCTTC.

The chain joins TRBV7-9 to TRBJ1-5; D possibly corresponds to TRBD1 (5 bases). The V gene's germline CDR1 is SEHNR and CDR2 FQNEAQ (reference sequence). The V end lost 5 bases, the J end lost 4 bases, and 12 bases lay between the germline ends. The CDR3 sequence is 14 residues long. In DNA, the CDR3 is TGTGCCAGCAGCGTAACCGCAGGGAATCAGCCCCAGCATTTT. This sequence encodes CASSVTAGNQPQHF. The variable domain in full, with the rest retrieved from reference TRBV7-9 and TRBJ1-5, is DTGVSQNPRHKITKRGQNVTFRCDPISEHNRLYWYRQTLGQGPEFLTYFQNEAQLEKSRLLSDRFSAERPKGSFSTLEIQRTEQGDSAMYLCASSVTAGNQPQHFGDGTRLSIL.

This chain links TRBV3-1 (or the pseudogene TRBV3-2) with TRBJ2-5; 15 bases align to TRBD2. This CDR3 comprises 18 residues. V was clipped by 3 bases and J by 4 bases; unmatched bases: 9. CDR1 is LGHDT and CDR2 is YNNKEL in the germline V gene (reference sequence). In nucleotides, the CDR3 is TGTGCCAGCAGCCACCACGGACTAGCGGGGGGGCTAGGAGAGACCCAGTACTTC. As protein: CASSHHGLAGGLGETQYF.

The genes are TRBV29-1 and TRBJ1-1; possibly TRBD1 for D (5 bases). The CDR3 length is 14 residues. Germline V gene sequence: CDR1 SQVTM, CDR2 ANQGSEA. With 6 bases removed from V and 1 base from J, the gap between germline ends came to 15 bases. CDR3 in amino acids: CSVSVGVTNTEAFF. The CDR3, as DNA: TGCAGCGTCTCAGTAGGGGTCACGAACACTGAAGCTTTCTTT.

V is TRBV27 and J is TRBJ2-7; 9 bases agree with TRBD2. The germline V gene encodes CDR1 MNHEY and CDR2 SMNVEV (reference sequence). The CDR3 is 13 amino acids. V gave up 8 bases and J gave up 1 base; unmatched junction bases: 3. The CDR3: CASASGGSYEQYF. CDR3 in DNA: TGTGCCAGCGCAAGCGGGGGGTCCTACGAGCAGTACTTC.

The J gene is TRBJ2-1, the V gene TRBV5-4, with D perhaps TRBD2 (5 bases). Germline V lookup: CDR1 SGHNT, CDR2 YYREEE (reference sequence). The CDR3 loop spans 12 amino acids. V was shortened by 9 bases and J by 4 bases, with 11 bases between the two germline ends. Here the CDR3 reads CATGEEYNEQFF. In DNA form, the CDR3 reads TGTGCCACCGGGGAAGAATACAATGAGCAGTTCTTC.

This clone is a singleton in its sample. The genes are TRBV15 and TRBJ1-1; D perhaps matches TRBD1 (5 bases). The germline CDR1 and CDR2 sequences are LNHNV and YYDKDF (reference sequence). The V and J ends lost 0 bases and 5 bases respectively, with 7 bases between them. This CDR3 region has 13 residues. Written as DNA, the CDR3 is TGTGCCACCAGCAGAGAACAGGTAACTGAAGCTTTCTTT. Translating gives CATSREQVTEAFF.

This sequence joins TRBV19 and TRBJ1-2; weak D call: TRBD1 (5 bases). This CDR3 has 13 residues. In germline, CDR1 is LNHDA, CDR2 SQIVND (reference sequence). V was cut by 1 base and J by 5 bases, with 8 bases left in between. The CDR3, as DNA: TGTGCCAGTAGTATAGCACCAGGGTATGGCTACACCTTC. Its translation: CASSIAPGYGYTF.

The J gene is TRBJ1-2, the V gene TRBV2; TRBD1 might be the D (5 bases). This CDR3 contains 14 residues. Germline CDR1 SNHLY, CDR2 FYNNEI. Between the trimmed V and J ends, which lost 6 bases and 2 bases, there was a span of 13 bases. CDR3 nucleotides: TGTGCCAGCAGACAGGAAGTACTAAACTATGGCTACACCTTC. Its protein product is CASRQEVLNYGYTF.

The J gene is TRBJ1-5, the V gene TRBV6-2 or TRBV6-3; D is unclear. This CDR3 has 12 residues. CDR1 is MNHEY and CDR2 is SVGEGT in the germline V gene. V was trimmed by 5 bases and J by 3 bases, leaving 5 bases between them. The CDR3 loop is CASSGDNQPQHF. DNA for the CDR3: TGTGCCAGCAGTGGAGACAATCAGCCCCAGCATTTT.

This sequence joins TRBV19 and TRBJ1-1, with TRBD1 matching 7 bases. Germline lookup yields CDR1 LNHDA and CDR2 SQIVND (reference sequence). The CDR3 is 16 amino acids. The V and J ends lost 5 bases and 1 base, in that order; junction bases with no gene match: 10. The DNA of the CDR3 is TGTGCCAGTAGTCCCACAAACAGGGGTGGGAACACTGAAGCTTTCTTT. Protein product: CASSPTNRGGNTEAFF.

The V and J genes are TRBV19 and TRBJ1-5; D is ambiguous. Germline values: CDR1 LNHDA, CDR2 SQIVND (reference sequence). The germline V and J ends were trimmed by 9 bases and 3 bases, with 18 bases remaining between them. There are 15 residues in the CDR3. CDR3 sequence (DNA): TGTGCCAGCCAAATTGACATTAATCTCAATCAGCCCCAGCATTTT. Translated: CASQIDINLNQPQHF.

The chain uses TRBV6-5 and TRBJ2-5, with D possibly TRBD2 on 6 matching bases. CDR3 size: 13 residues. The germline gives CDR1 MNHEY, CDR2 SVGAGI. Trimming removed 5 bases from V and 4 bases from J, with 11 bases in between. In DNA, the CDR3 is TGTGCCAGCAGTAGGCGGGGCGGAGAGACCCAGTACTTC. The encoded protein is CASSRRGGETQYF.

J is TRBJ1-1 and V is TRBV5-4, with 9 bases identical to TRBD1. Germline V gene data show CDR1 as SGHNT and CDR2 as YYREEE (reference sequence). The V and J ends lost 1 base and 0 bases, in that order; junction bases with no gene match: 7. The CDR3 totals 17 residues. Here the CDR3 reads CASSLSRTGVLNTEAFF. The CDR3 nucleotides read TGTGCCAGCAGCTTGTCCCGGACAGGGGTCCTGAACACTGAAGCTTTCTTT.

The V gene is TRBV4-3, the J gene TRBJ2-3; TRBD1 matches 9 bases. CDR3 length: 16 amino acids. The V gene's germline CDR1 is LGHNA and CDR2 YSLEER. The junction had 5 bases not matched to a gene; V was cut back by 0 bases and J by 4 bases. The DNA of the CDR3 is TGCGCCAGCAGCCAAGACCCAGGGACAGGGCCAGATACGCAGTATTTT. Translating it yields CASSQDPGTGPDTQYF.

The genes are TRBV19 and TRBJ1-2; D may be TRBD1 (5 bases). The ends were cut back, 4 bases at V and 6 bases at J, with 15 bases in the middle. CDR1 and CDR2 (germline): LNHDA, SQIVND (reference sequence). The CDR3 loop spans 14 amino acids. The CDR3 DNA follows: TGTGCCAGTAGTAGAGATACAGGCCGGGATGGCTACACCTTC. Encoded protein: CASSRDTGRDGYTF.

This clone was counted between two and nine times. This chain links TRBV6-6 with TRBJ1-4; a possible D gene is TRBD1 (6 bases). CDR3 length: 14 amino acids. Germline V gene lookup returns CDR1 MNHNY and CDR2 SVGAGI (reference sequence). V was cut by 4 bases and J by 5 bases, with 11 bases left in between. The CDR3 nucleotides are TGTGCCAGCAGTTCCGACAGGTTCAATGAAAAACTGTTTTTT. The encoded protein is CASSSDRFNEKLFF.

This rearrangement joins TRBV7-2 to TRBJ2-1, with 10 bases identical to TRBD1. The V gene end was trimmed by 5 bases and the J gene end by 13 bases; junction bases not matched to a gene: 14. The CDR3 has 15 residues. Per the germline V gene, CDR1 is SGHTA and CDR2 is FQGNSA. CDR3: CASSQRGQGNSIQFF. CDR3 sequence (DNA): TGTGCCAGCAGCCAGCGGGGACAGGGGAACTCGATTCAGTTCTTC.

The V and J genes are TRBV18 and TRBJ2-7, with 7 bases matching TRBD1. After removal of 6 bases from V and 4 bases from J, the junction contained 6 bases not matched to a gene. The CDR3 contains 13 residues. Germline values: CDR1 KGHSH, CDR2 LQKENI. CDR3 region: CASSRAGGYEQYF. The CDR3 DNA reads as TGTGCCAGCTCCCGGGCAGGGGGATACGAGCAGTACTTC.

The gene calls are TRBV6-2 or TRBV6-3 and TRBJ1-6; D gene unclear. V gave up 2 bases and J gave up 8 bases, with 13 bases separating them. This CDR3 has 15 amino acids. Germline values: CDR1 MNHEY, CDR2 SVGEGT. CDR3 in amino acids: CASSYRRLRDSPLHF. CDR3 coding DNA: TGTGCCAGCAGTTACCGACGACTAAGGGATTCACCCCTCCACTTT.

The chain has TRBV19 and TRBJ2-7; TRBD1 matches at 10 bases. The germline gives CDR1 LNHDA, CDR2 SQIVND (reference sequence). CDR3 size: 16 residues. With 5 bases clipped from V and 7 bases from J, the junction kept 14 bases outside the gene matches. CDR3 residues: CASSESRDRGLREQYF. Written as DNA, the CDR3 is TGTGCCAGTAGTGAGTCCCGGGACAGGGGACTACGAGAGCAGTACTTC.

The V gene is TRBV4-1, the J gene TRBJ2-1; D is undetermined. The V end lost 1 base, the J end lost 8 bases, and 12 bases lay between the germline ends. The germline gives CDR1 MGHRA, CDR2 YSYEKL. The CDR3 totals 14 residues. The CDR3: CASSQAGNTYEQFF. Written as DNA, the CDR3 is TGCGCCAGCAGCCAAGCTGGAAACACCTATGAGCAGTTCTTC.

The J gene is TRBJ2-3, the V gene TRBV9; a weak D match, TRBD2 (5 bases). The CDR3 length is 16 residues. V shed 3 bases and J shed 0 bases, with 14 bases lying between them. The germline gives CDR1 SGDLS, CDR2 YYNGEE. This CDR3 is CASSDPAAPSTDTQYF. In nucleotides, the CDR3 is TGTGCCAGCAGCGACCCAGCGGCCCCTAGCACAGATACGCAGTATTTT.

The rearrangement uses TRBV10-2 and TRBJ1-5; D is uncertain. Germline assignment: CDR1 WSHSY and CDR2 SAAADI. This CDR3 is built from 12 residues. Trimming pared 2 bases from V and 4 bases from J, leaving 3 bases between. As DNA, the CDR3 is TGCGCCAGCAGTGAGGGTAATCAGCCCCAGCATTTT. Its protein product is CASSEGNQPQHF.

The rearrangement links TRBV6-5 to TRBJ2-3; 7 nucleotides align to TRBD2. This CDR3 comprises 16 residues. Germline V gene lookup returns CDR1 MNHEY and CDR2 SVGAGI. The ends lost 2 bases at V and 6 bases at J; junction bases unmatched: 11. The CDR3 nucleotides are TGTGCCAGCAGTTACCTTACGACTAGCTCGGTGGATACGCAGTATTTT. As protein: CASSYLTTSSVDTQYF.